This T cell receptor (beta chain) is drawn from a study of type 1 regulatory T cells (dated by TCRdb to the early 2020s). Background on the whole study: The study characterized an in vitro protocol that generated a Tr1-enriched, alloantigen-specific CD4 T cell product named T-allo10. T-allo10 was under clinical evaluation in patients with hematological malignancies receiving allogeneic hematopoietic stem cell transplantation.

Concerning this clonotype itself: Its antigen is not yet known. Base qualities are not at hand, and no much larger clone is one base apart.

Sequencing relied on an Illumina MiSeq. TCRdb reran the public reads through fastp at Q25 and MiXCR, keeping productive beta chains. Duplicate CDR3 protein sequences are folded into a single record with the most common DNA and genes. This sample has tens of thousands of distinct CDR3 sequences in its table, and about 45% of those were observed once. The ten largest clones take up more than 4% of the sample. The trim is 5 bases for V and 4 bases for J, with a gap of 13 bases between the germline ends. The germline V gene sets CDR1 to SGHRS and CDR2 to YFSETQ. Taken from cysteine to phenylalanine, the CDR3 has 13 residues. Only CDR3 DNA remains: 39 bases, in frame from the first base.

The V gene is TRBV5-1 and the J gene is TRBJ2-7, and possibly TRBD2, on 6 matching bases. The sequence came from a human donor in good health. Sequenced input: cultured T cells, either the whole culture or a sorted T cell fraction (not recorded which). The DNA sequence is given as TGCGCCAGCAGTCGGAGGGCGGCTTACGAGCAGTACTTC. Its product reads: CASSRRAAYEQYF.